The rows below give T cell receptor beta chains drawn from one sample of a study of blood T cell repertoires in COVID-19. The protocol was immunoSEQ multiplex PCR, while the TCRdb copy is restricted to in-frame clones and leaves out a portion. This table holds 100,000 to 150,000 clones, 81% found once. Sequenced: peripheral blood. The source of these receptors is a man under 40 with COVID-19, enrolled during active disease. Both conserved end residues are part of each CDR3. Fields, in order: V gene, J gene, D gene, CDR3 protein. D genes are given only for firm matches.

V: TRBV6-6
J: TRBJ1-5
D: TRBD1
CDR3: CASSPYRGRGSNQPQHF

V: TRBV5-6
J: TRBJ1-2
D: TRBD1
CDR3: CASSLVGQGALGYTF

V: TRBV10-1
J: TRBJ1-5
D: NA
CDR3: CASSVDIHQPQHF

V: TRBV4-3
J: TRBJ2-7
D: TRBD1
CDR3: CASSQDRTGTSYEQYF

V: TRBV28
J: TRBJ1-1
D: TRBD1
CDR3: CASSPHRDRGNTEAFF

V: TRBV5-1
J: TRBJ2-6
D: TRBD1
CDR3: CASSPGTGAHSGANVLTF

V: TRBV19
J: TRBJ2-7
D: NA
CDR3: CASSIEQGSSYEQYF

V: TRBV30
J: TRBJ2-7
D: NA
CDR3: CAWRGDLTYEQYF

V: TRBV11-3
J: TRBJ1-4
D: NA
CDR3: CASSLLGQGNEKLFF

V: TRBV3-1/TRBV3-2
J: TRBJ2-1
D: TRBD2
CDR3: CASSQVSGGARYNEQFF

V: TRBV19
J: TRBJ2-5
D: NA
CDR3: CASSIPWEEETQYF

V: TRBV6-5
J: TRBJ2-5
D: TRBD1
CDR3: CASSYRRQGLATQYF

V: TRBV3-1/TRBV3-2
J: TRBJ2-7
D: NA
CDR3: CASSPTSPSYEQYF

V: TRBV29-1
J: TRBJ2-1
D: NA
CDR3: CSVVDTSSYNEQFF

V: TRBV12-5
J: TRBJ1-4
D: TRBD1
CDR3: CASGLSTGQGASQKLFF

V: TRBV23-1
J: TRBJ2-7
D: TRBD1
CDR3: CASSQFPLDRDTYEQYF

V: TRBV19
J: TRBJ2-7
D: NA
CDR3: CASSIELRTYEQYF

V: TRBV11-1
J: TRBJ2-3
D: NA
CDR3: CASSDNRFLGDTQYF

V: TRBV24-1
J: TRBJ2-3
D: NA
CDR3: CATSDLQDSGTDTQYF

V: TRBV15
J: TRBJ1-4
D: NA
CDR3: CATSRPGEKLFF

V: TRBV2
J: TRBJ1-2
D: TRBD1
CDR3: CASSLGQGYDGYTF

V: TRBV5-1
J: TRBJ2-1
D: TRBD2
CDR3: CASSLVSGAHNEQFF

V: TRBV7-8
J: TRBJ2-7
D: NA
CDR3: CASSFPDMYEQYF

V: TRBV7-3
J: TRBJ1-1
D: TRBD1
CDR3: CASSSGTGQTEAFF

V: TRBV24-1
J: TRBJ2-2
D: TRBD1
CDR3: CATSDPDRGPGDTGELFF

V: TRBV5-1
J: TRBJ2-7
D: NA
CDR3: CASSLEGQGLREQYF

V: TRBV20-1
J: TRBJ2-3
D: NA
CDR3: CSASAGTAGDTQYF